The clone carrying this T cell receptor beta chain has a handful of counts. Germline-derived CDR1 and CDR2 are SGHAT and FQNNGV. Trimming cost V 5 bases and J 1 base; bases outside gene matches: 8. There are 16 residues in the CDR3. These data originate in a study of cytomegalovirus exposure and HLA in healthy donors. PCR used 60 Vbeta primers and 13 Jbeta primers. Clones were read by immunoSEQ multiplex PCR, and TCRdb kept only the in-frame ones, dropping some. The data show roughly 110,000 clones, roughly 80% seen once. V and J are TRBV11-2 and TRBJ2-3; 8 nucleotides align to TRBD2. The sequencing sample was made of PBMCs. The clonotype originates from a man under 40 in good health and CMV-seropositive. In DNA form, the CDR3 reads TGTGCCAGCAGCGGACGGACCGGGGGGGGCACAGATACGCAGTATTTT. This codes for CASSGRTGGGTDTQYF.